In its sample, the clone carrying this T cell receptor beta chain was seen a few times. What it recognizes is unknown. This sample stems from a study of beta chain features in type 1 diabetes. Background on the study: Healthy donors and patients showed comparable age, gender and cell yields.

The isolated RNA, all of it, was reverse transcribed, so expressed TCRB transcripts were what got sequenced. Naive, central memory and regulatory T cell samples averaged roughly 3.8 million reads. Sequenced by immunoSEQ multiplex PCR; TCRdb stores in-frame clones only, minus some. The sample includes more than 100,000 clones, approximately 16% of them seen just once. Sorted populations all exceeded 95% purity. Germline CDR1 is SGHRS and CDR2 is YFSETQ. The CDR3 loop spans 14 amino acids. Trimming pared 6 bases from V and 4 bases from J, leaving 11 bases between. General study findings and limits: Type 1 diabetes patients had moderately but significantly shorter TCRB CDR3s in all four CD4+ subsets. For patients, the naive, central memory and Treg TCRB repertoires appeared more alike than for healthy donors.

V and J are TRBV5-1 and TRBJ2-6; D remains ambiguous. The specimen sequenced was central memory CD4+ T cells from blood. The receptor was isolated from a man aged 25-40 years with type 1 diabetes. CDR3 DNA: TGCGCCAGCACCCCTGCTGCAGGGGCCAACGTCCTGACTTTC. Its protein product is CASTPAAGANVLTF.